Listed below are T cell receptor beta chains from one sample, sequenced in a study of follicular helper T cells after annual influenza vaccination. Assay used: immunoSEQ multiplex PCR; TCRdb lists only in-frame clones, some missing. The table has under 7,000 clones, 82% seen once. The input for sequencing was CXCR5- memory CD4+ T cells sorted from blood, taken on the day of influenza vaccination. These receptors were obtained from an adult who received the influenza vaccine. Each CDR3 is given with its conserved first and last residue. Fields, in order: D gene, clone size, V gene, J gene, CDR3 DNA, CDR3 protein. A D gene is named only where the DNA matches it firmly. Clone size is not always given. Where it is, it says once, few, many or a class for expanded clones.

d_call: NA
clone_size: NA
v_call: TRBV11-3
j_call: TRBJ1-1
cdr3_nt: TGTGCCAGCGCCCTATACATGAACACTGAAGCTTTCTTT
cdr3_aa: CASALYMNTEAFF

d_call: NA
clone_size: NA
v_call: TRBV5-6
j_call: TRBJ1-2
cdr3_nt: TGTGCCAGCAGCTTGCGTTCGTATGGTGGTGGCTACACCTTC
cdr3_aa: CASSLRSYGGGYTF

d_call: TRBD1
clone_size: NA
v_call: TRBV19
j_call: TRBJ1-1
cdr3_nt: TGTGCCAGTAGCGCCCGGGACAGGGGTTGGACTGAAGCTTTCTTT
cdr3_aa: CASSARDRGWTEAFF

d_call: NA
clone_size: NA
v_call: TRBV19
j_call: TRBJ2-2
cdr3_nt: TGTGCCAGTAGTATGTTAGTCTCGCTAAACACCGGGGAGCTGTTTTTT
cdr3_aa: CASSMLVSLNTGELFF

d_call: TRBD1
clone_size: NA
v_call: TRBV18
j_call: TRBJ2-1
cdr3_nt: TGTGCCAGCTCACCCCGGGACAGGGGATACAATGAGCAGTTCTTC
cdr3_aa: CASSPRDRGYNEQFF

d_call: NA
clone_size: NA
v_call: TRBV7-9
j_call: TRBJ2-3
cdr3_nt: TGTGCCATTACAAGGTGGGAGGCAGATACGCAGTATTTT
cdr3_aa: CAITRWEADTQYF

d_call: NA
clone_size: NA
v_call: TRBV9
j_call: TRBJ2-1
cdr3_nt: TGTGCCAGCAGCAACAGGGCAGGGTTCATCAATGAGCAGTTCTTC
cdr3_aa: CASSNRAGFINEQFF

d_call: NA
clone_size: NA
v_call: TRBV19
j_call: TRBJ1-1
cdr3_nt: TGTGCCAGTAGTTCTCCGACAGGACTAATGAACACTGAAGCTTTCTTT
cdr3_aa: CASSSPTGLMNTEAFF

d_call: NA
clone_size: NA
v_call: TRBV6-5
j_call: TRBJ2-7
cdr3_nt: TGTGCCAGCAGGGGGGCAGGGCCCTACGAGCAGTACTTC
cdr3_aa: CASRGAGPYEQYF

d_call: TRBD2
clone_size: NA
v_call: TRBV6-6
j_call: TRBJ2-1
cdr3_nt: TGTGCCAGCAGTTCCAGCGGGGGGGCCGGCAATGAGCAGTTCTTC
cdr3_aa: CASSSSGGAGNEQFF

d_call: NA
clone_size: few
v_call: TRBV4-3
j_call: TRBJ1-2
cdr3_nt: TGCGCCAGCAGCCAAGATGGTAAGGGGTATGGCTACACCTTC
cdr3_aa: CASSQDGKGYGYTF

d_call: NA
clone_size: NA
v_call: TRBV2
j_call: TRBJ1-1
cdr3_nt: TGTGCCACCCAGGACCGGGGCAGGAACACTGAAGCTTTCTTT
cdr3_aa: CATQDRGRNTEAFF

d_call: NA
clone_size: few
v_call: TRBV14
j_call: TRBJ2-5
cdr3_nt: TGTGCCAGCAGCCAAGACCAGGAGGAGACCCAGTACTTC
cdr3_aa: CASSQDQEETQYF

d_call: NA
clone_size: NA
v_call: TRBV7-3
j_call: TRBJ2-3
cdr3_nt: TGTGCCAGCAGCTTAAGGGGGCTAGATCGGGGACAAAATACGCAGTATTTT
cdr3_aa: CASSLRGLDRGQNTQYF

d_call: NA
clone_size: NA
v_call: TRBV11-3
j_call: TRBJ1-1
cdr3_nt: TGTGCCAGCAGCTCCGGTTATGAATCCGAAGCTTTCTTT
cdr3_aa: CASSSGYESEAFF

d_call: NA
clone_size: NA
v_call: TRBV7-9
j_call: TRBJ1-2
cdr3_nt: TGTGCCAGCAGTCCAGGAGGCTCTCTTCACTATGGCTACACCTTC
cdr3_aa: CASSPGGSLHYGYTF

d_call: NA
clone_size: once
v_call: TRBV9
j_call: TRBJ2-2
cdr3_nt: TGTGCCAGCAGCGCAGGGGCGGCGAACACCGGGGAGCTGTTTTTT
cdr3_aa: CASSAGAANTGELFF

d_call: NA
clone_size: NA
v_call: TRBV4-1
j_call: TRBJ1-3
cdr3_nt: TGCGCCAGCAGCCAAGATTGGGGGCCTGGAAACACCATATATTTT
cdr3_aa: CASSQDWGPGNTIYF

d_call: TRBD2
clone_size: NA
v_call: TRBV7-2
j_call: TRBJ2-1
cdr3_nt: TGTGCCAGCAGCCGAGCGGGGCTTAGGGCTGGCAATGAGCAGTTCTTC
cdr3_aa: CASSRAGLRAGNEQFF

d_call: NA
clone_size: NA
v_call: TRBV18
j_call: TRBJ2-2
cdr3_nt: TGTGCCAGCTCACCTGGTTCTGCGCCCGGGGAGCTGTTTTTT
cdr3_aa: CASSPGSAPGELFF

d_call: NA
clone_size: NA
v_call: TRBV25-1
j_call: TRBJ2-7
cdr3_nt: TGTGCCAGCAGGGACAGCTACGAGCAGTACTTC
cdr3_aa: CASRDSYEQYF

d_call: NA
clone_size: NA
v_call: TRBV5-1
j_call: TRBJ2-5
cdr3_nt: TGCGCCAGCAGCTTGTTTCAGGGGGGCCCCCGCGAGACCCAGTACTTC
cdr3_aa: CASSLFQGGPRETQYF

d_call: NA
clone_size: NA
v_call: TRBV14
j_call: TRBJ1-2
cdr3_nt: TGTGCCAGCAGCCAAGACAGGGTTTTCGGTGGCTACACCTTC
cdr3_aa: CASSQDRVFGGYTF

d_call: NA
clone_size: NA
v_call: TRBV10-3
j_call: TRBJ2-7
cdr3_nt: TGTGCCATGAAGACGGAGACCTACGAGCAGTACTTC
cdr3_aa: CAMKTETYEQYF

d_call: NA
clone_size: NA
v_call: TRBV29-1
j_call: TRBJ1-2
cdr3_nt: TGCAGCGTTGGGGCGGATGGGGGGATAGGCGGCTACACCTTC
cdr3_aa: CSVGADGGIGGYTF

d_call: NA
clone_size: NA
v_call: TRBV5-6
j_call: TRBJ1-2
cdr3_nt: TGTGCCAGCAGCTTGGAAGGGAACTATGGCTACACCTTC
cdr3_aa: CASSLEGNYGYTF

d_call: NA
clone_size: NA
v_call: TRBV2
j_call: TRBJ1-6
cdr3_nt: TGTGCCAGCAGGACAACCCTACTGAGCTCCTATAATTCACCCCTCCACTTT
cdr3_aa: CASRTTLLSSYNSPLHF

d_call: NA
clone_size: NA
v_call: TRBV7-3
j_call: TRBJ2-6
cdr3_nt: TGTGCCAGCAGCTTTGACGGCTCTGGGGCCAACGTCCTGACTTTC
cdr3_aa: CASSFDGSGANVLTF

d_call: NA
clone_size: NA
v_call: TRBV7-9
j_call: TRBJ2-5
cdr3_nt: TGTGCCAGCAGCTTCGGACTGGGATTTAGGGAGACCCAGTACTTC
cdr3_aa: CASSFGLGFRETQYF

d_call: NA
clone_size: NA
v_call: TRBV11-3
j_call: TRBJ2-7
cdr3_nt: TGTGCCAGCAGCTTAACGAGTACAGGGCCCTACGAGCAGTACTTC
cdr3_aa: CASSLTSTGPYEQYF

d_call: NA
clone_size: NA
v_call: TRBV11-3
j_call: TRBJ1-1
cdr3_nt: TGTGCCAGCAGCTCAAGGGGAGCGATGGGCACTGAAGCTTTCTTT
cdr3_aa: CASSSRGAMGTEAFF

d_call: TRBD1
clone_size: NA
v_call: TRBV7-9
j_call: TRBJ1-6
cdr3_nt: TGTGCCAGCAGCGTTCCCGGGACAGGGTCTTCACCCCTCCACTTT
cdr3_aa: CASSVPGTGSSPLHF